The T cell receptor beta chain described here comes from a study of human T cells and chemical hapten exposure. This clonotype has a handful of counts. Its specificity is not known. Time point: patch test 3, about 24 weeks after DPC sensitization. Stated treatment: therapeutic diphenylcyclopropenone sensitization with weekly scalp DPC. General study results and limits: The study found expanded TCRs formed significantly more large CDR3 similarity clusters than controls.

Germline V gene data show CDR1 as SNHLY and CDR2 as FYNNEI. V gave up 5 bases and J gave up 6 bases; unmatched junction bases: 7. CDR3 length equals 15 residues. TCRdb redid the calling of the RACE reads with MiXCR, one entry per CDR3 protein. The sample holds approximately 72,000 distinct CDR3 sequences, around 10% seen once. The source is a woman aged 45-60 years with alopecia areata. Some clones in this sample may be carry-over from other donors' samples. The specimen comprised whole blood, sampled in connection with sensitization to the hapten diphenylcyclopropenone (DPC). The chain carries TRBV2 and TRBJ2-2, with 9 nucleotides matching TRBD1. The CDR3 loop is CASSRDRVVAGELFF. The DNA of the CDR3 is TGTGCCAGCAGTAGGGACAGGGTGGTCGCCGGGGAGCTGTTTTTT.